Listed here are 11 T cell receptor beta chains from one sample, sequenced in a study of T cells after yellow fever vaccination. TCRdb analysed the 5' RACE reads with MiXCR anew, one entry per CDR3 protein. Of about 350,000 distinct CDR3 sequences listed, around 10% were seen once; the top ten hold 15% to 20%. Here the sequenced sample was PBMCs, taken on the day of the first yellow fever vaccination. The receptors were sampled from a young man who received the YFV17D yellow fever vaccine.

The CDR3 spells CASSQGPTLSYGYTF. In DNA, the CDR3 is TGTGCCAGCAGCCAAGGACCGACTCTATCCTATGGCTACACCTTC. The gene calls are TRBV9 and TRBJ1-2; D gene ambiguous. The CDR3 has 15 residues. Germline V lookup: CDR1 SGDLS, CDR2 YYNGEE. The V end lost 4 bases, the J end lost 4 bases, and 17 bases lay between the germline ends. Combining the CDR3 with reference TRBV9 and TRBJ1-2 gives the whole variable domain DSGVTQTPKHLITATGQRVTLRCSPRSGDLSVYWYQQSLDQGLQFLIQYYNGEERAKGNILERFSAQQFPDLHSELNLSSLELGDSALYFCASSQGPTLSYGYTFGSGTRLTVV.

This clonotype has a handful of counts. The chain uses TRBV20-1 and TRBJ2-7; 9 nucleotides align to TRBD1. Trimming took 6 bases from V and 4 from J; bases not matched to a gene: 7. The CDR3 totals 13 residues. Germline CDR1 reads DFQATT; CDR2 reads SNEGSKA (reference sequence). The CDR3 coding sequence is TGCAGTGCCCTGACAGGGGGGTCTTACGAGCAGTACTTC. This gives the protein CSALTGGSYEQYF.

This clonotype was found a few times. The rearrangement links TRBV6-2 or TRBV6-3 to TRBJ2-7; perhaps TRBD2 as D (6 bases). The CDR3 consists of 13 residues. Germline CDR1 is MNHEY and CDR2 is SVGEGT. V dropped 5 bases and J dropped 5 bases, with 13 bases sitting between them. The CDR3 sequence is CASSTVGGDEQYF. DNA for the CDR3: TGTGCCAGCAGTACCGTAGGAGGGGACGAGCAGTACTTC.

This clonotype showed up just a few times. The V call is TRBV5-6, the J call TRBJ2-2, with D perhaps matching TRBD1 (6 bases). Trimming took off 4 bases at V and 3 bases at J, with 19 bases between the two ends. In germline, CDR1 is SGHDT, CDR2 YYEEEE. This CDR3 is 17 amino acids long. The CDR3: CASSHRRTAYYTGELFF. The CDR3 coding sequence is TGTGCCAGCAGCCACCGTCGGACAGCTTATTACACCGGGGAGCTGTTTTTT.

V usage is TRBV10-1 and J usage is TRBJ2-2, with D unresolved. The CDR3 has 13 amino acids. Germline lookup yields CDR1 WNHNN and CDR2 SYGVQD (reference sequence). Deletions cut 6 bases from V and 5 bases from J, with 10 bases between. The CDR3 DNA is TGCGCCAGCAGGGAACACTGGACCGGGGAGCTGTTTTTT. This encodes CASREHWTGELFF.

This clonotype has a handful of counts. The chain employs TRBV6-1 and TRBJ1-5; the D gene is possibly TRBD1 (5 bases). The CDR3 is made up of 13 amino acids. Trimming pared 6 bases from V and 6 bases from J, leaving 12 bases between. CDR1 is MNHNS and CDR2 is SASEGT in the germline V gene. In DNA form, the CDR3 reads TGTGCCAGCAGCCACGGGGGTGGTCAGCCCCAGCATTTT. Translating it yields CASSHGGGQPQHF.

This clonotype has just a few counts. The gene calls are TRBV5-1 and TRBJ2-1; weak D call: TRBD1 (5 bases). Germline assignment: CDR1 SGHRS and CDR2 YFSETQ. The CDR3 is 15 residues long. The ends were cut back, 2 bases at V and 2 bases at J, with 11 bases in the middle. DNA for the CDR3: TGCGCCAGCAGCTTCGTACAGGAGACCTACAATGAGCAGTTCTTC. Its translation is CASSFVQETYNEQFF.

The CDR3, as DNA: TGTGCCAGCAGCCAAGGACCAGGGGCTTCACCCCTCCACTTT. It is translated as CASSQGPGASPLHF. The V gene is TRBV3-1, the J gene TRBJ1-6, with D perhaps matching TRBD1 (6 bases). CDR3 size: 14 residues. V gave up 1 base and J gave up 9 bases, with 10 bases separating them. Germline CDR1 LGHDT, CDR2 YNNKEL (reference sequence).

V usage is TRBV7-9 and J usage is TRBJ1-1, with 7 bases identical to TRBD1. CDR1 and CDR2 from the germline V gene are SEHNR and FQNEAQ (reference sequence). The CDR3 runs 15 residues. With V trimmed by 9 bases and J by 1 base, 11 bases remained unmatched. CDR3 bases: TGTGCCAGTTTCGGGAAGGGGGCTGAGAACACTGAAGCTTTCTTT. It specifies CASFGKGAENTEAFF.

This chain connects TRBV5-1 to TRBJ2-2, with TRBD2 as a possible D gene (6 bases). The germline V and J ends were trimmed by 3 bases and 7 bases, with 13 bases remaining between them. Germline lookup yields CDR1 SGHRS and CDR2 YFSETQ. The CDR3 has 14 residues. CDR3 nucleotide sequence: TGCGCCAGCAGCTCCAGGCGGGGCGGCGGGGAGCTGTTTTTT. Translating gives CASSSRRGGGELFF.

This clonotype was counted only a few times. The chain has TRBV19 and TRBJ1-1; D is ambiguous. The CDR3 extends over 13 amino acids. The V gene lost 2 bases and the J gene lost 9 bases, with 13 bases spanning the gap. CDR1 is LNHDA, CDR2 SQIVND, per germline (reference sequence). This CDR3 reads CASSIPLGNQAFF. The CDR3 bases are TGTGCCAGTAGTATACCCCTAGGCAATCAAGCTTTCTTT.